A single sample is the source of the 15 T cell receptor beta chains below, sequenced in a study of cytomegalovirus exposure and HLA in healthy donors. In the PCR, 60 Vbeta and 13 Jbeta primers were used. The protocol was immunoSEQ multiplex PCR, while the TCRdb copy is restricted to in-frame clones and leaves out a portion. The sample has 170,000 or so clones; approximately 80% are singletons. The specimen was PBMCs. Receptors originate from a woman aged 45-65 years in good health and CMV-seropositive.

This clone was seen once. The rearrangement links TRBV4-3 to TRBJ2-1; TRBD2 aligns across 12 bases. V was pared by 0 bases and J by 7 bases, with 4 bases of the junction left unmatched. The CDR3 totals 16 residues. Germline V gene data show CDR1 as LGHNA and CDR2 as YSLEER. DNA for the CDR3: TGCGCCAGCAGCCAAGATTGGCTAGCGGGGGGGAATGAGCAGTTCTTC. Protein product: CASSQDWLAGGNEQFF.

The chain has TRBV2 and TRBJ1-3; D is possibly TRBD1 (5 bases). The CDR3 consists of 14 residues. CDR1 and CDR2 (germline): SNHLY, FYNNEI. V was cut by 8 bases and J by 2 bases, with 13 bases left in between. The CDR3 spells CASAQSGAGNTIYF. Here the CDR3 DNA reads TGTGCCAGCGCCCAGTCGGGGGCTGGAAACACCATATATTTT.

The J gene is TRBJ1-5, the V gene TRBV5-4; a weak D match, TRBD1 (6 bases). This CDR3 spans 16 amino acids. The germline gives CDR1 SGHNT, CDR2 YYREEE (reference sequence). The V end lost 2 bases, the J end lost 1 base, and 13 bases lay between the germline ends. Here the CDR3 reads CASSLGGRGSNQPQHF. Here the CDR3 DNA reads TGTGCCAGCAGCTTAGGTGGAAGGGGGAGCAATCAGCCCCAGCATTTT.

The chain links TRBV30 to TRBJ1-2; maybe TRBD1 (6 bases). The germline V gene encodes CDR1 GTSNPN and CDR2 SVGIG (reference sequence). This CDR3 region has 14 residues. V gave up 1 base and J gave up 0 bases, with 9 bases separating them. The CDR3 coding sequence is TGTGCCTGGAGTGGGACAGTAGCTAACTATGGCTACACCTTC. The encoded protein is CAWSGTVANYGYTF.

The count of this clone is one. CDR3 sequence: CASSYLAGPSTDTQYF. CDR3 nucleotide sequence: TGTGCCAGTAGCTATCTAGCGGGGCCCAGCACAGATACGCAGTATTTT. The gene calls are TRBV19 and TRBJ2-3; 9 nucleotides agree with TRBD2. This CDR3 is built from 16 residues. Germline loops: CDR1 LNHDA, CDR2 SQIVND (reference sequence). V dropped 6 bases and J dropped 0; count of bases not matched to a gene: 7.

The rearrangement links TRBV10-3 to TRBJ2-7; D not resolved. Trimming pared 5 bases from V and 5 bases from J, leaving 7 bases between. The germline V gene has CDR1 ENHRY and CDR2 SYGVKD. The CDR3 length is 11 residues. Here the CDR3 reads CAISSLDEQYF. CDR3 nucleotides: TGTGCCATCAGTTCGTTAGACGAGCAGTACTTC.

The V call is TRBV9, the J call TRBJ1-2; D is unclear. The CDR3 totals 14 residues. V dropped 4 bases and J dropped 7 bases, with 17 bases sitting between them. Per germline, CDR1 SGDLS and CDR2 YYNGEE. CDR3 DNA sequence: TGTGCCAGCAGCTATGACGGGTCAGTGGGTGGCTACACCTTC. Its protein product is CASSYDGSVGGYTF.

This clone was detected a few times. The J gene is TRBJ1-4, the V gene TRBV5-1; a weak D match, TRBD1 (5 bases). Germline CDR1 reads SGHRS; CDR2 reads YFSETQ. V dropped 4 bases and J dropped 1 base, with 20 bases sitting between them. The CDR3 loop spans 18 amino acids. For the CDR3, the DNA is TGCGCCAGCAGCCGGGGGTGGCAGGGAGGAGGAACTAATGAAAAACTGTTTTTT. It translates to CASSRGWQGGGTNEKLFF.

The genes are TRBV28 and TRBJ1-5; 7 bases align to TRBD1. Germline assignment: CDR1 MDHEN and CDR2 SYDVKM. This CDR3 contains 16 residues. V dropped 6 bases and J dropped 0; count of bases not matched to a gene: 8. The CDR3 nucleotides read TGTGCCAGCAGACGACAGGGTCGTTATAGCAATCAGCCCCAGCATTTT. It yields the protein CASRRQGRYSNQPQHF.

The gene calls are TRBV29-1 and TRBJ2-5, with 7 nucleotides matching TRBD2. With 1 base clipped from V and 5 bases from J, the junction kept 10 bases outside the gene matches. The CDR3 totals 15 residues. The germline CDR1 and CDR2 sequences are SQVTM and ANQGSEA. CDR3 amino acids: CSVEAQRDGRETQYF. CDR3 bases: TGCAGCGTTGAAGCCCAGCGCGACGGGAGGGAGACCCAGTACTTC.

V usage is TRBV28 and J usage is TRBJ1-2, with TRBD1 matching 8 bases. The CDR3 consists of 14 residues. Germline values: CDR1 MDHEN, CDR2 SYDVKM. Trimming cost V 1 base and J 6 bases; bases outside gene matches: 4. The CDR3 DNA reads as TGTGCCAGCAGTTTATCGACAGGGGAGCATGGCTACACCTTC. Its translation is CASSLSTGEHGYTF.

This chain links TRBV19 with TRBJ1-5; 8 bases line up with TRBD1. Germline lookup yields CDR1 LNHDA and CDR2 SQIVND (reference sequence). CDR3 length equals 14 residues. V was clipped by 9 bases and J by 13 bases; unmatched bases: 17. The CDR3 region has the DNA TGTGCCAGCTCGCAGGGGGCGGGCGTAGAGTCTCAGCATTTT. This gives the protein CASSQGAGVESQHF. Supplemented by reference TRBV19 and TRBJ1-5, the full variable domain reads DGGITQSPKYLFRKEGQNVTLSCEQNLNHDAMYWYRQDPGQGLRLIYYSQIVNDFQKGDIAEGYSVSREKKESFPLTVTSAQKNPTAFYLCASSQGAGVESQHFGDGTRLSIL.

This clone was seen at least ten times. This chain connects TRBV2 to TRBJ1-4; 7 bases map to TRBD1. The CDR3 extends over 13 amino acids. CDR1 is SNHLY, CDR2 FYNNEI, per germline. Unmatched junction bases numbered 5, after V lost 5 bases and J lost 8 bases. The DNA for the CDR3 is TGTGCCAGCAGTACAGGGGTGGACGAAAAACTGTTTTTT. It specifies CASSTGVDEKLFF. The variable domain in full, with the rest retrieved from reference TRBV2 and TRBJ1-4, is EPEVTQTPSHQVTQMGQEVILRCVPISNHLYFYWYRQILGQKVEFLVSFYNNEISEKSEIFDDQFSVERPDGSNFTLKIRSTKLEDSAMYFCASSTGVDEKLFFGSGTQLSVL.

Points on this clone: At one of its ends the junction is not consistent with the germline gene, which may arise from a read error. The gene calls are TRBV7-7 and TRBJ2-1; TRBD1 is a possible D gene (6 bases). Germline values: CDR1 SSHAT, CDR2 FNYEAQ (reference sequence). The CDR3 runs 13 residues. The CDR3, as DNA: TGTGCTAGCAGCTCCGAGGGGGACAATGAGCAGTTCTTC. The encoded protein is CASSSEGDNEQFF.

This sequence joins TRBV9 and TRBJ2-7; 12 bases agree with TRBD2. The germline CDR1 and CDR2 sequences are SGDLS and YYNGEE. This CDR3 contains 16 residues. V was pared by 0 bases and J by 8 bases, with 9 bases of the junction left unmatched. CDR3 coding DNA: TGTGCCAGCAGCGTAGGTTCACTAGCGGGAGGAGGAAAGCAGTACTTC. It translates to CASSVGSLAGGGKQYF.